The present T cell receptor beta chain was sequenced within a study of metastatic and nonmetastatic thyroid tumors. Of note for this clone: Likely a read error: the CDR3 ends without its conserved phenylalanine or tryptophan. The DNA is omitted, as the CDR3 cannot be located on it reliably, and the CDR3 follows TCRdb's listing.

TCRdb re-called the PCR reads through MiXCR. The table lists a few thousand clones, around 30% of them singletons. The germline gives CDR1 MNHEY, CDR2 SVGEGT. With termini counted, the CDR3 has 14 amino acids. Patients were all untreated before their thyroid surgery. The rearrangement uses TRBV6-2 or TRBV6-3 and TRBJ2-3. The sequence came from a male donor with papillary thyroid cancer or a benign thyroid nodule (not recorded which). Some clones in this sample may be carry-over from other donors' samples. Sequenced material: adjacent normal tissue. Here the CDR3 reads CASSYLGATDTQSY.